This TCR beta chain was identified during a study of T cells after yellow fever vaccination. Per germline, CDR1 MNHEY and CDR2 SVGEGT. V was clipped by 10 bases and J by 0 bases, with 10 bases between them. CDR3 size: 13 residues. This clonotype has more than one count but fewer than ten. TCRdb analysed the 5' RACE reads with MiXCR anew, one entry per CDR3 protein. The data show just under 600,000 distinct CDR3 sequences, approximately 13% seen once. The J gene is TRBJ2-4, the V gene TRBV6-2 or TRBV6-3; D uncertain. The sequences come from PBMCs, collected on the day of the yellow fever booster vaccination. The TCR comes from a man aged 30-40 years who received the YFV17D yellow fever vaccine. The CDR3 region is CATMESAKNIQYF. The CDR3, as DNA: TGTGCCACCATGGAGTCAGCCAAAAACATTCAGTACTTC.